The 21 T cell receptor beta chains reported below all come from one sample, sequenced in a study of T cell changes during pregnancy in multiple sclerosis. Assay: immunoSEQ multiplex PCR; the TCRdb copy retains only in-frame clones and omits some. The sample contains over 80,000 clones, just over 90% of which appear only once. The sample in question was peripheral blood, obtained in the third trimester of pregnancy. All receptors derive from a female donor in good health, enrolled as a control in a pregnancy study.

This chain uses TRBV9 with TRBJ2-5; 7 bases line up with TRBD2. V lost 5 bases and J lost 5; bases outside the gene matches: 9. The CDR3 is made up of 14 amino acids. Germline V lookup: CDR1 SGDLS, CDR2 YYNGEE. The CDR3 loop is CASSSSGGRETQYF. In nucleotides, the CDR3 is TGTGCCAGCAGTTCCTCGGGAGGTCGGGAGACCCAGTACTTC.

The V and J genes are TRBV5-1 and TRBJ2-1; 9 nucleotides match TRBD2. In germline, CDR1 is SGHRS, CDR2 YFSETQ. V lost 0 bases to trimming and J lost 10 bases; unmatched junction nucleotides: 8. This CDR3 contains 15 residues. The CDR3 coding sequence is TGCGCCAGCAGCTTGGTTCTTAGCGGGAGCGAGGAGCAGTTCTTC. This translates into CASSLVLSGSEEQFF. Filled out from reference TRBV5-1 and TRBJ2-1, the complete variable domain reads KAGVTQTPRYLIKTRGQQVTLSCSPISGHRSVSWYQQTPGQGLQFLFEYFSETQRNKGNFPGRFSGRQFSNSRSEMNVSTLELGDSALYLCASSLVLSGSEEQFFGPGTRLTVL.

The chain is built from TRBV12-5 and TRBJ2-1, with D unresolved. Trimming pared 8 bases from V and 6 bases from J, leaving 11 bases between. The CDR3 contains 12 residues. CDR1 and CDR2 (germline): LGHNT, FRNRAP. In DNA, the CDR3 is TGTGCTAGTATACGCCGGTTCAATGAGCAGTTCTTC. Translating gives CASIRRFNEQFF.

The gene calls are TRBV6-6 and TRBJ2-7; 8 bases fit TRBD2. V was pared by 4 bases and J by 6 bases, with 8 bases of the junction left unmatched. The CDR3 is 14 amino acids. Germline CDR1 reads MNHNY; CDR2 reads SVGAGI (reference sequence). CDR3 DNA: TGTGCCAGCAGTTTAGAAGCGGGAGAGGGCGAGCAGTACTTC. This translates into CASSLEAGEGEQYF.

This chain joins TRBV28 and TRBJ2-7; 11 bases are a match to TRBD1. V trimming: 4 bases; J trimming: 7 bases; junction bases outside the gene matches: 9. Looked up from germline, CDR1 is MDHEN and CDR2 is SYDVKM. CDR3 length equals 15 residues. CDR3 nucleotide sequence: TGTGCCAGCAGTTCTTTGGACAGGGGGCAACAAGAGCAGTACTTC. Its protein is CASSSLDRGQQEQYF. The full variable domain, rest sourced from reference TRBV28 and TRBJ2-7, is DVKVTQSSRYLVKRTGEKVFLECVQDMDHENMFWYRQDPGLGLRLIYFSYDVKMKEKGDIPEGYSVSREKKERFSLILESASTNQTSMYLCASSSLDRGQQEQYFGPGTRLTVT.

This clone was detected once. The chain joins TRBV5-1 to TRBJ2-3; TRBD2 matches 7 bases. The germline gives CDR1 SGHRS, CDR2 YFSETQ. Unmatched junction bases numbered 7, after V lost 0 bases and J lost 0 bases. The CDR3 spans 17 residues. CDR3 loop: CASSLGGLAASTDTQYF. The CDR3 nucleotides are TGCGCCAGCAGCTTGGGGGGTCTAGCGGCTAGCACAGATACGCAGTATTTT.

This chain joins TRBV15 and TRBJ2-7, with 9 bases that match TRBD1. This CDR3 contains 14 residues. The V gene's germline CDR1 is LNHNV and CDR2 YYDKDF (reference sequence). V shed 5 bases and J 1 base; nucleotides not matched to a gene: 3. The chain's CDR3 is CATSWGQGSYEQYF. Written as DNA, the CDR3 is TGTGCCACCAGCTGGGGACAGGGTTCCTACGAGCAGTACTTC.

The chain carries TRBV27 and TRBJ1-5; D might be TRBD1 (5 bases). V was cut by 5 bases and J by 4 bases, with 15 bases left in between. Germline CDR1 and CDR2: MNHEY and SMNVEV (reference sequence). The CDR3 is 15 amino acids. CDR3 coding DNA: TGTGCCAGCAGTCGCATGGGGCCGGCAAATCAGCCCCAGCATTTT. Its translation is CASSRMGPANQPQHF.

The chain's CDR3 is CASSIAKNTEAFF. The CDR3 nucleotides are TGTGCCAGTAGTATAGCTAAGAACACTGAAGCTTTCTTT. The rearrangement uses TRBV19 and TRBJ1-1; the D is unclear. Germline CDR1 reads LNHDA; CDR2 reads SQIVND (reference sequence). The CDR3 covers 13 residues. V lost 1 base and J lost 1, with 4 bases in between.

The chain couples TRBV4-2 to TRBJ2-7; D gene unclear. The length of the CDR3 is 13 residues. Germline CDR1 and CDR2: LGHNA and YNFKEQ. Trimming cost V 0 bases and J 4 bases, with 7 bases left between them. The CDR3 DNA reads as TGTGCCAGCAGCCAAGAGGCGGTGTACGAGCAGTACTTC. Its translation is CASSQEAVYEQYF.

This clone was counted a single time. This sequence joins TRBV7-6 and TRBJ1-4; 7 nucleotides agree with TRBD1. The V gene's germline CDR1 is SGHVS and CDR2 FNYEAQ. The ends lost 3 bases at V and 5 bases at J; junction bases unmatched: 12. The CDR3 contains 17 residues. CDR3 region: CASSLGPTGARNEKLFF. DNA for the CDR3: TGTGCCAGCAGCTTGGGACCCACAGGGGCCAGAAATGAAAAACTGTTTTTT.

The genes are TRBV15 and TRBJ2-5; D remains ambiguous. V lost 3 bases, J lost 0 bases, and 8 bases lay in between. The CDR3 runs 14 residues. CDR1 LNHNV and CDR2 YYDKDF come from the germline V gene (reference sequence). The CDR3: CATSSESYQETQYF. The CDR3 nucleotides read TGTGCCACCAGCAGCGAGAGCTACCAAGAGACCCAGTACTTC.

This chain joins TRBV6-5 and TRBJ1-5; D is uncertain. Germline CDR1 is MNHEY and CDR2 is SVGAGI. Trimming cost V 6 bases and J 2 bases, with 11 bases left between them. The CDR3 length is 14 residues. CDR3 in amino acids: CASRDPGGNQPQHF. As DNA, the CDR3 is TGTGCCAGCAGAGACCCGGGTGGCAATCAGCCCCAGCATTTT.

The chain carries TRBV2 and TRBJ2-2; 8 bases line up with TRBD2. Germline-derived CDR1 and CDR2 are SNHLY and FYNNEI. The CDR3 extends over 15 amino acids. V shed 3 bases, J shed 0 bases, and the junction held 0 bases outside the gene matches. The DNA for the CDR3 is TGTGCCAGCAGTGATAGCGGGACGAACACCGGGGAGCTGTTTTTT. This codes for CASSDSGTNTGELFF.

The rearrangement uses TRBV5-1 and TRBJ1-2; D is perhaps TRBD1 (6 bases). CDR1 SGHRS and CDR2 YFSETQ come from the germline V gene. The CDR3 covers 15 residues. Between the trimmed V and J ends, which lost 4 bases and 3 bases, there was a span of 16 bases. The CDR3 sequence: CASSRRTDLDYGYTF. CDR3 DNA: TGCGCCAGCAGCCGACGGACAGACTTGGACTATGGCTACACCTTC.

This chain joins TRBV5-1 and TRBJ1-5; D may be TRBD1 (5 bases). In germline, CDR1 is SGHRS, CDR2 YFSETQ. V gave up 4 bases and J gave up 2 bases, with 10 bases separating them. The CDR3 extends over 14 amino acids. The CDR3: CASSQGEGNQPQHF. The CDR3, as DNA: TGCGCCAGCAGCCAGGGTGAGGGCAATCAGCCCCAGCATTTT. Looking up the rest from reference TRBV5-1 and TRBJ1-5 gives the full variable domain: KAGVTQTPRYLIKTRGQQVTLSCSPISGHRSVSWYQQTPGQGLQFLFEYFSETQRNKGNFPGRFSGRQFSNSRSEMNVSTLELGDSALYLCASSQGEGNQPQHFGDGTRLSIL.

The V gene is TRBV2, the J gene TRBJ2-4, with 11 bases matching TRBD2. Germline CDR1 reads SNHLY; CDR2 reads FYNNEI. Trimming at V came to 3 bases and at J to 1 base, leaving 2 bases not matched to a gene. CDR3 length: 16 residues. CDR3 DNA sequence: TGTGCCAGCAGTGACGTAGCGGGAGGGGCCAAAAACATTCAGTACTTC. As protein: CASSDVAGGAKNIQYF.

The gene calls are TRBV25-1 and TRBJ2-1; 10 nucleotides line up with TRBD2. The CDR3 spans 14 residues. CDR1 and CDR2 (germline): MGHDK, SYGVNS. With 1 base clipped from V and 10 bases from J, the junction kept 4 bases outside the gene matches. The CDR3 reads CASSELTSGLEQFF. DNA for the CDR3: TGTGCCAGCAGTGAATTGACTAGCGGGTTAGAGCAGTTCTTC. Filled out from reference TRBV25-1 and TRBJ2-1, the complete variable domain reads EADIYQTPRYLVIGTGKKITLECSQTMGHDKMYWYQQDPGMELHLIHYSYGVNSTEKGDLSSESTVSRIRTEHFPLTLESARPSHTSQYLCASSELTSGLEQFFGPGTRLTVL.

The CDR3 bases are TGTGCCAGCAGCTTGGGTCCGGGACAGGGGCGCGAAGGGGGTTACGAGCAGTACTTC. It specifies CASSLGPGQGREGGYEQYF. This sequence joins TRBV5-4 and TRBJ2-7; 10 bases map to TRBD1. This CDR3 contains 19 residues. Germline V gene data show CDR1 as SGHNT and CDR2 as YYREEE (reference sequence). Unmatched junction bases numbered 16, after V lost 0 bases and J lost 4 bases.

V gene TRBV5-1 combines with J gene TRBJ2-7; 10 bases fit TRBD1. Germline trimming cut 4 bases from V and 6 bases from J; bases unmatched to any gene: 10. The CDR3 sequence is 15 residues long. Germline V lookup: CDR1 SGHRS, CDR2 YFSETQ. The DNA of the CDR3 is TGCGCCAGCAGCCGGGGACAGGGGAAGGTTGGCGAGCAGTACTTC. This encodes CASSRGQGKVGEQYF.

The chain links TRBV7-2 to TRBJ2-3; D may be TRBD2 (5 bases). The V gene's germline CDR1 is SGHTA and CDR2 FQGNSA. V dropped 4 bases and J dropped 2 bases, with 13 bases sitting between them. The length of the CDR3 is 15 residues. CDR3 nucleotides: TGTGCCAGCAGCTCCCTGCGAGGGAACACAGATACGCAGTATTTT. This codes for CASSSLRGNTDTQYF.